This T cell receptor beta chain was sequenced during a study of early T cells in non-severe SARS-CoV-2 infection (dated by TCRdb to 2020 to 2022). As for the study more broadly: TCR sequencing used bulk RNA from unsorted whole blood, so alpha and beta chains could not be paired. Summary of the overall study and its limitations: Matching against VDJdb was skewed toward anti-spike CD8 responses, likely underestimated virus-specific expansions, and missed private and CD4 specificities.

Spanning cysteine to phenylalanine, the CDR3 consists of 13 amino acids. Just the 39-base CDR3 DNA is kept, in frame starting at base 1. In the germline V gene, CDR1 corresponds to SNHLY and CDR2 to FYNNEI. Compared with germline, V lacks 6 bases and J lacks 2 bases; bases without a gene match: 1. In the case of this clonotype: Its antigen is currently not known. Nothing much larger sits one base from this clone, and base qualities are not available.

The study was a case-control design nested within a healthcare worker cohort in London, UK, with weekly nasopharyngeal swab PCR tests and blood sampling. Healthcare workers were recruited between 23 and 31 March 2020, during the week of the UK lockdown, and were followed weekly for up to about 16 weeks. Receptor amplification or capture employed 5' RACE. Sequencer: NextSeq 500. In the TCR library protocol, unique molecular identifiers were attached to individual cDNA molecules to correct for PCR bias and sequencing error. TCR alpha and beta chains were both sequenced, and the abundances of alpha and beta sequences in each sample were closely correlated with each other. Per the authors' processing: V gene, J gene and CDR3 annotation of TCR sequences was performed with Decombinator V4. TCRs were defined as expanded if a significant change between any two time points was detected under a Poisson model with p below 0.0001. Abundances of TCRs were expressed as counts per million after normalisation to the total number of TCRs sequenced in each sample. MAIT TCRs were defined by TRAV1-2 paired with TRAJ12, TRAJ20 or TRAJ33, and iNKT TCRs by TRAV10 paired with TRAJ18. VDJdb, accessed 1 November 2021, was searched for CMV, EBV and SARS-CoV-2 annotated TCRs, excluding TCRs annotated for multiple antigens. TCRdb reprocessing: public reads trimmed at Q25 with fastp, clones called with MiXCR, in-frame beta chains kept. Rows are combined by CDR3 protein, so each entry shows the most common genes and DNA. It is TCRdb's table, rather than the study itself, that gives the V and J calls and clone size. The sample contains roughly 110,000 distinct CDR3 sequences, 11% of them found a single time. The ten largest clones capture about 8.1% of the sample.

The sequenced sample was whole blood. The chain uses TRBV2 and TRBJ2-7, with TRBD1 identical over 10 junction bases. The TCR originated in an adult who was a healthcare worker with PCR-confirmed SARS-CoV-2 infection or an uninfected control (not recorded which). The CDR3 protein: CASSGQGAYEQYF. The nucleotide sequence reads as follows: TGTGCCAGCAGCGGACAGGGGGCCTACGAGCAGTACTTC.